This T cell receptor beta chain stems from a study of PD-L1 blockade in urothelial cancer. At the level of the study: Beginning in about 2014, patients received atezolizumab, given as 1,200 mg intravenously every 3 weeks. Analysis of the blood was performed 3 weeks (second dose) and 6 weeks after treatment start.

The V and J ends lost 3 bases and 3 bases respectively, with 9 bases between them. The CDR3 is 12 amino acids. From germline, CDR1 is SQVTM and CDR2 ANQGSEA. Sequenced by immunoSEQ multiplex PCR; TCRdb stores in-frame clones only, minus some. The table includes approximately 100,000 clones, about 85% detected once. Pretreatment and on-treatment samples were taken, numbering 1 to 8 per patient. Sequenced here: PBMCs, sampled around atezolizumab (anti-PD-L1) treatment. The chain is built from TRBV29-1 and TRBJ2-7, with D perhaps matching TRBD1 (5 bases). The origin of this receptor is a man in his forties or fifties with urothelial cancer. Written as DNA, the CDR3 is TGCAGCGTTGATCAGGGTAGCTACGAGCAGTACTTC. It specifies CSVDQGSYEQYF.